This T cell receptor beta chain is from a study of human T cells and chemical hapten exposure (dated by TCRdb to about 2021). About the investigation overall: For sensitization, 2% DPC in acetone was applied to a roughly 2 cm by roughly 2 cm area of upper inner arm skin. The patient cohort, mostly female, included alopecia areata with under or over 50% scalp involvement, alopecia totalis and alopecia universalis. This study followed changes in the peripheral blood TCR repertoire in vivo during primary and secondary sensitization of alopecia patients to the hapten diphenylcyclopropenone (DPC). Patch testing on the upper back used Finn chambers containing 0.01% DPC, with scoring done after 6 days according to International Contact Dermatitis Research Group standards. Patients additionally received weekly therapeutic DPC doses to the scalp throughout the roughly 25-week study period. The libraries were sequenced as a pool, and the TCR yield per sample differed mostly because of small variations in library volumes within the pool. Nearly 30 alopecia patients gave blood for TCR sequencing at one to four time points (pre-sensitization, 2, 6 and 24 weeks). Blood was sampled from patients pre-sensitization (week 0) and at 2, 6 and about 24 weeks after DPC sensitization. On the study overall, not on this receptor specifically: The number of PT1 expanded TCRs positively correlated with patch test score, significant at thresholds 8, 16 and 32 but not 4. All patients had alopecia, a presumed autoimmune disease, so their immune response might differ from that of healthy individuals. Expanded TCRs formed significantly more large CDR3 similarity clusters than pre-sensitization or healthy control sets, consistent with antigen-driven responses. DPC sensitization did not change how many TCRs were above 1 in 1000 frequency, and no evidence was found of alterations in global repertoire structure. After repeated subsampling, changes were observed in the strength of the expansion versus patch-test correlation and in the threshold at which the correlation became significant.

A word on this clonotype: This receptor's antigen is unknown. No much larger clonotype is one base removed from it; base qualities were not supplied.

Library construction relied on RACE. Instrument used: NextSeq 500. Library preparation attached unique molecular identifiers to individual cDNA molecules for quantitative, reproducible TCR counting. From each blood RNA sample, both TCR alpha and TCR beta chains were sequenced. In the source study's methods: A median of roughly 100,000 TCRs per sample was observed, with a range of about 20,000 to 700,000. The Decombinator software suite was used to annotate V, J and CDR3 in the TCR reads. For the PS versus PT1 abundance plots, all samples were subsampled to the same number of TCRs (28,000). Expanded TCRs were defined as absent before sensitization and observed at least eight times at the 2-week time point. TCRdb cleaned the public reads at Q25 with fastp, built clones with MiXCR and kept in-frame beta chains. For every CDR3 protein sequence, its rows merge into one entry that carries the most common genes and DNA. It is TCRdb's table, rather than the study itself, that gives the V and J calls and clone size. The sample profile shows fewer than 200,000 distinct CDR3 sequences; about a quarter of them were found once. The leading ten clones occupy 2.1% of the sample.

Interpreted using the paper, the time point label stands for: patch test 3, about 24 weeks after DPC sensitization. The treatment or condition tag for this specimen amounts to: therapeutic diphenylcyclopropenone sensitization with weekly scalp DPC. At every patch-test visit, the blood draw took place before the patch test was put on. Patients were eligible if aged 18 to 70, diagnosed with alopecia and judged suitable for DPC therapy, and pregnant patients were excluded. Unfractionated whole blood was collected in Tempus Blood RNA tubes, and total RNA was extracted from that blood. Spanning cysteine to phenylalanine, the CDR3 consists of 15 amino acids. Only CDR3 DNA remains: 45 bases, in frame from the first base. Trimmed from V: 5 bases; trimmed from J: 4 bases; junction bases lacking a gene match: 5. According to the germline V gene, CDR1 reads LGHNA and CDR2 reads YSLEER.

This TCR was recovered from a woman aged 18-30 years with alopecia areata. Some clones in this sample may be carry-over from other donors' samples. This sequence uses TRBV4-3 and TRBJ2-2; TRBD2 fits 9 bases in the junction. The sample consisted of whole blood, taken in connection with sensitization to the hapten diphenylcyclopropenone (DPC). The DNA is as follows: TGCGCCAGCAGCACTAGGACTAGCGTCACCGGGGAGCTGTTTTTT. Translated, it gives CASSTRTSVTGELFF.